What follows is one T cell receptor (beta chain) and its context. The target antigen is unknown. This specimen belongs to a study of cytomegalovirus exposure and HLA in healthy donors. Study-level points and caveats: Earlier analysis found most TCR beta V segments productive about 90% or about 30% of the time.

The CDR3 extends over 13 amino acids. Germline loops: CDR1 MNHEY, CDR2 SMNVEV (reference sequence). V was shortened by 4 bases and J by 6 bases, with 10 bases between the two germline ends. Those who donated were healthy bone marrow donors. The PCR was carried out with 60 Vbeta primers and 13 Jbeta primers. Sequencing was performed with immunoSEQ multiplex PCR; in TCRdb, only in-frame clones are kept and a portion is missing. The profile covers 180,000 or so clones, with over 60% appearing a single time and more than 13% taken by the ten largest. V is TRBV27 and J is TRBJ2-1, with D tentatively TRBD2 (5 bases). The origin of this receptor is a man aged 45 to 65 in good health and CMV-seropositive. The sample consisted of PBMCs. Here the CDR3 reads CASSWTFGNEQFF. CDR3 nucleotides: TGTGCCAGCAGTTGGACTTTTGGCAATGAGCAGTTCTTC.